The T cell receptor beta chain described here comes from a study of blood T cell repertoires in COVID-19. Study at large: The United States, Italy and Spain provided the acute and convalescent COVID-19 samples. The analysed material was cDNA or gDNA that came from T cells, B-cell-depleted T cells, or PBMCs.

Patients at the Seattle site were enrolled during active infection and followed longitudinally. The CDR3 is 14 amino acids. Germline V gene data show CDR1 as SGHNT and CDR2 as YYREEE (reference sequence). Trimming took off 4 bases at V and 3 bases at J, with 14 bases between the two ends. Authors' processing steps: Estimates of nucleated cell counts were drawn from the amplification of reference gene primers. Sequencing was performed with immunoSEQ multiplex PCR; in TCRdb, only in-frame clones are kept and a portion is missing. That table gives V, J and clone size, and the DNA gave D and trimming. The table has around 63,000 clones, around 91% seen once.

Specimen: peripheral blood. The origin of this receptor is a woman aged 60-70 years with COVID-19, enrolled during active disease. The chain combines TRBV5-4 with TRBJ2-7; D possibly corresponds to TRBD2 (5 bases). In nucleotides, the CDR3 is TGTGCCAGCAGCCCCTTTAACGGGAACTACGAGCAGTACTTC. It codes for CASSPFNGNYEQYF.